The 7 T cell receptor beta chains below all came from one sample that was sequenced in a study of cytomegalovirus exposure and HLA in healthy donors. The PCR made use of 60 Vbeta and 13 Jbeta primers. The repertoire was sequenced with immunoSEQ multiplex PCR; TCRdb's copy has only in-frame clones and lacks some. This table has 150,000 to 200,000 clones, over 70% appearing once. Source material: PBMCs. The receptors here all came from a man in his forties or fifties in good health and CMV-seronegative.

This clone was observed a single time. The V and J genes are TRBV7-8 and TRBJ2-7; 8 bases fit TRBD2. J lost 3 bases, V lost 2 bases, and 6 bases had no gene match. The CDR3 is 15 amino acids. Germline CDR1 SGHVS, CDR2 FQNEAQ. The CDR3 nucleotides are TGTGCCAGCAGCTTATCGGGAGGGCCATACTACGAGCAGTACTTC. Translated, it gives CASSLSGGPYYEQYF.

J is TRBJ2-5 and V is TRBV6-5, with 13 bases fitting TRBD2. With 4 bases clipped from V and 4 bases from J, the junction kept 6 bases outside the gene matches. This CDR3 comprises 16 residues. Germline CDR1 MNHEY, CDR2 SVGAGI. The CDR3 loop is CASSSTSGRAVETQYF. The CDR3 nucleotides are TGTGCCAGCAGTTCTACTAGCGGGAGGGCCGTAGAGACCCAGTACTTC.

The rearrangement uses TRBV4-1 and TRBJ2-3; 16 positions match TRBD2. J lost 7 bases, V lost 9 bases, and 7 bases had no gene match. This CDR3 spans 15 amino acids. Germline V CDR1 and CDR2: MGHRA, YSYEKL. The CDR3 DNA follows: TGCGCCAGTGGGGGACTAGCGGGAGGGCCGAATACGCAGTATTTT. Protein sequence: CASGGLAGGPNTQYF.

This rearrangement joins TRBV6-5 to TRBJ1-2; D is perhaps TRBD1 (6 bases). This CDR3 comprises 14 residues. V was cut by 6 bases and J by 8 bases, with 19 bases left in between. Germline V gene lookup returns CDR1 MNHEY and CDR2 SVGAGI. The CDR3: CASSYSQGLRGYTF. The CDR3 DNA sequence: TGTGCCAGCAGCTATTCACAGGGCTTGAGGGGCTACACCTTC.

The V call is TRBV7-3, the J call TRBJ1-1; D may be TRBD1 (6 bases). The V gene's germline CDR1 is SGHTA and CDR2 FQGTGA. The V gene lost 2 bases and the J gene lost 4 bases, with 11 bases spanning the gap. This CDR3 is built from 14 residues. CDR3 DNA: TGTGCCAGCAGCTTAGGGGGCGCCTCCACTGAAGCTTTCTTT. This codes for CASSLGGASTEAFF. The whole variable domain, filled in from reference TRBV7-3 and TRBJ1-1, reads GAGVSQTPSNKVTEKGKYVELRCDPISGHTALYWYRQSLGQGPEFLIYFQGTGAADDSGLPNDRFFAVRPEGSVSTLKIQRTERGDSAVYLCASSLGGASTEAFFGQGTRLTVV.

This sequence joins TRBV2 and TRBJ2-7; D gene ambiguous. The V and J ends lost 7 bases and 2 bases respectively, with 9 bases between them. CDR3 length: 12 residues. CDR1 is SNHLY, CDR2 FYNNEI, per germline. CDR3 bases: TGTGCCAGCAAAACAGAAGCCTACGAGCAGTACTTC. As protein: CASKTEAYEQYF.

V is TRBV11-2 and J is TRBJ1-6; TRBD1 might be the D (5 bases). The CDR3 contains 15 residues. The V gene's germline CDR1 is SGHAT and CDR2 FQNNGV. Trimming removed 2 bases from V and 6 bases from J, with 11 bases in between. CDR3 sequence reads: CASSLRQNTNSPLHF. In DNA form, the CDR3 reads TGTGCCAGCAGCTTAAGACAGAACACTAATTCACCCCTCCACTTT.